This T cell receptor (beta chain) was retrieved from a study of CD8 T cells in Susac syndrome. Trimming took 7 bases from V and 9 from J; bases not matched to a gene: 6. There are 13 residues in the CDR3. Reverse transcription of about 0.5 to 1 ug RNA was carried out with random hexamers. TCRdb ran MiXCR on the immunoSEQ multiplex PCR reads and lists one entry per CDR3 protein. The sample contains under 200,000 distinct CDR3 sequences, 93% of which appear only once. The T cells that were sequenced for TCR beta were CD8+ and CD4+ cells from blood. TEMRA cells were FACS-enriched, unlike CD8+ and CD4+ T cells, which were negatively isolated.

The TCR sequence derives from a human donor in good health. What was sequenced was CD4+ T cells from PBMCs. The V and J genes are TRBV12-3 or TRBV12-4 and TRBJ2-5; 12 bases match TRBD1. The CDR3 region has the DNA TGTGCCAGCACGGGGACAGGGGGCTTGCCCCAGTACTTC. Protein product: CASTGTGGLPQYF.